This T cell receptor (beta chain) is drawn from a study of CD8 T cells in Susac syndrome. Sequencing targeted TCR beta in blood CD8+ and CD4+ T cells. Bulk CD8+ and CD4+ cells came from magnetic negative isolation; CD8+ TEMRA by FACS. Germline lookup yields CDR1 MNHEY and CDR2 SMNVEV (reference sequence). Trimming removed 2 bases from V and 1 base from J, with 13 bases in between. This CDR3 spans 16 amino acids. Reverse transcription of about 0.5 to 1 ug RNA used random hexamers. From the immunoSEQ multiplex PCR reads, TCRdb called clonotypes with MiXCR, one entry per CDR3 protein. This table holds some 260,000 distinct CDR3 sequences, 80% to 90% found once. This clonotype appeared a single time.

This TCR was sampled from a human donor with multiple sclerosis. The rearrangement uses TRBV27 and TRBJ2-3; D call uncertain. Material: CD8+ T cells from PBMCs. CDR3 in amino acids: CASSLLSPLGTDTQYF. CDR3 DNA sequence: TGTGCCAGCAGTTTACTATCCCCTTTAGGCACAGATACGCAGTATTTT.